A selection of T cell receptor beta chains follows, all from one sample in a study of response to subunit inactivated influenza vaccine. TCRdb independently ran MiXCR on the RT-PCR reads; one entry per CDR3 protein. The sample records about 520,000 distinct CDR3 sequences, 6.5% to 8% being singletons. The sequencing here drew on PBMCs from blood, taken around 25 months after vaccination. The receptors were sampled from a man between 45 and 75 years old who received an inactivated influenza vaccine. CDR3s include the opening cysteine and the closing phenylalanine or tryptophan. Fields, in order: D gene, clone size, V gene, J gene, CDR3 protein, CDR3 DNA. The D gene is left open where the match is weak. Clone size is not always given. Where it is, it says once, few, many or a class for expanded clones.

>TRBD2|NA|TRBV4-3|TRBJ2-4
CASSQDWASGGKNIQYF
TGCGCCAGCAGCCAAGATTGGGCTAGCGGGGGGAAAAACATTCAGTACTTC
>NA|few|TRBV5-4|TRBJ2-5
CASSLLAGETQYF
TGTGCCAGCAGCTTACTGGCGGGAGAGACCCAGTACTTC
>TRBD1|many|TRBV12-3/TRBV12-4|TRBJ2-1
CASSLPTGANEQFF
TGTGCCAGCAGTTTACCGACAGGGGCCAATGAGCAGTTCTTC
>NA|NA|TRBV3-1|TRBJ2-5
CASSQEQGAGGQETKYF
TGTGCCAGCAGCCAAGAGCAGGGGGCGGGGGGCCAAGAGACCAAGTACTTC
>TRBD2|NA|TRBV12-3/TRBV12-4|TRBJ2-5
CASSYDGRGATQYF
TGTGCCAGCAGCTACGACGGGAGGGGAGCGACCCAGTACTTC
>TRBD2|NA|TRBV20-1|TRBJ2-1
CSGTSGGGVSYNEQFF
TGCAGCGGGACTAGCGGAGGAGGGGTTTCCTACAATGAGCAGTTCTTC
>TRBD1|few|TRBV10-3|TRBJ1-2
CAIRSDRASGYTF
TGTGCCATCAGGTCGGACAGGGCTTCTGGCTACACCTTC
>NA|few|TRBV20-1|TRBJ2-7
CSARDFRGQSNYEQYF
TGCAGTGCTAGAGATTTTCGGGGACAAAGTAACTACGAGCAGTACTTC
>TRBD1|NA|TRBV5-1|TRBJ2-1
CASIAGTGLSHEQFF
TGCGCCAGCATCGCCGGGACAGGGCTGTCACATGAGCAGTTCTTC
>NA|NA|TRBV5-6|TRBJ2-3
CATGPGLTDTQYF
TGTGCCACCGGCCCGGGGCTCACAGATACGCAGTATTTT
>NA|NA|TRBV24-1|TRBJ2-5
CATSSRWGVGETQYF
TGTGCCACCAGCAGCAGGTGGGGCGTCGGGGAGACCCAGTACTTC
>NA|many|TRBV29-1|TRBJ2-2
CSVYGGATGELFF
TGCAGCGTTTACGGGGGTGCCACCGGGGAGCTGTTTTTT
>NA|few|TRBV28|TRBJ1-3
CASSPFPRSSGNTIYF
TGTGCCAGCAGTCCCTTTCCACGAAGCTCTGGAAACACCATATATTTT
>NA|few|TRBV10-3|TRBJ1-1
CAISDLRQNTEAFF
TGTGCCATCAGTGACCTAAGACAGAACACTGAAGCTTTCTTT
>NA|NA|TRBV18|TRBJ2-1
CASSPGQTDAYNEQFF
TGTGCCAGCTCACCCGGACAGACCGATGCTTACAATGAGCAGTTCTTC
>NA|NA|TRBV20-1|TRBJ2-1
CSAISVIYPGYNEQFF
TGCAGTGCTATTAGTGTTATCTATCCGGGTTACAATGAGCAGTTCTTC
>NA|NA|TRBV20-1|TRBJ1-4
CSARTNEEKLFF
TGCAGTGCTAGAACTAATGAAGAAAAACTGTTTTTT
>NA|NA|TRBV12-3/TRBV12-4|TRBJ1-1
CASSFGHTSTEAFF
TGTGCCAGCAGTTTCGGACACACTTCCACTGAAGCTTTCTTT
>TRBD1|NA|TRBV28|TRBJ2-2
CASSSQGENTGELFF
TGTGCCAGCAGTTCACAGGGGGAAAACACCGGGGAGCTGTTTTTT
>NA|NA|TRBV6-1|TRBJ2-6
CASRVGGAGANVLTF
TGTGCCAGTAGGGTAGGTGGCGCTGGGGCCAACGTCCTGACTTTC